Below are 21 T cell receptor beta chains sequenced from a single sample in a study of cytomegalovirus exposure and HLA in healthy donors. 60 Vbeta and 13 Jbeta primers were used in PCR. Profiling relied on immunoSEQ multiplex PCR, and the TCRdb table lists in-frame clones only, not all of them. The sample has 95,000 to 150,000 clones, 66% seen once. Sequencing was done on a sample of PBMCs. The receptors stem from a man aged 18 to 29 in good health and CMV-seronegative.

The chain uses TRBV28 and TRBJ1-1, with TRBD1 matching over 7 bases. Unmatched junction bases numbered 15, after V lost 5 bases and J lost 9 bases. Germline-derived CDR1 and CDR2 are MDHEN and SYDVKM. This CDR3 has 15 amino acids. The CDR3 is CASSQAGGAGGKAFF. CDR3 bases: TGTGCCAGCAGTCAAGCCGGGGGGGCAGGGGGGAAAGCTTTCTTT.

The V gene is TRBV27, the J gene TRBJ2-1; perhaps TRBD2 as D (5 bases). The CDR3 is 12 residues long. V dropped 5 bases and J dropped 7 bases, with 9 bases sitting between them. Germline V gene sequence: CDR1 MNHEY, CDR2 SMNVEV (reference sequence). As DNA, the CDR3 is TGTGCCAGCAGTCAACTAGGAAATGAGCAGTTCTTC. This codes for CASSQLGNEQFF.

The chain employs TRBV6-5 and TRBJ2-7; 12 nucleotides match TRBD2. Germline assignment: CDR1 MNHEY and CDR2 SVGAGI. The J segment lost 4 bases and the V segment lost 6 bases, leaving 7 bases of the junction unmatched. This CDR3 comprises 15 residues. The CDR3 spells CASRERLAGVYEQYF. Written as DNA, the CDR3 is TGTGCCAGCAGGGAGAGACTAGCGGGAGTTTACGAGCAGTACTTC.

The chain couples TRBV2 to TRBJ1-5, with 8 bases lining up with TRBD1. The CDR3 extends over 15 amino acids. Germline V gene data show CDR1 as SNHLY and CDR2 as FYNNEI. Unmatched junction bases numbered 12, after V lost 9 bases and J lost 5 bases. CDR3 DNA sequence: TGTGCCAGTCGGGATATGAACAGGGGGTATCAGCCCCAGCATTTT. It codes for CASRDMNRGYQPQHF. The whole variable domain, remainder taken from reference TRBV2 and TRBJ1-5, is EPEVTQTPSHQVTQMGQEVILRCVPISNHLYFYWYRQILGQKVEFLVSFYNNEISEKSEIFDDQFSVERPDGSNFTLKIRSTKLEDSAMYFCASRDMNRGYQPQHFGDGTRLSIL.

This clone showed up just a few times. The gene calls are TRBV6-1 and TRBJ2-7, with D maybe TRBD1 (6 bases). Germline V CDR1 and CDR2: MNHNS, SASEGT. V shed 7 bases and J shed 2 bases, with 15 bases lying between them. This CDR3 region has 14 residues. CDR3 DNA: TGTGCCAGCAAGTTGCCAGGGGTGACCTACGAGCAGTACTTC. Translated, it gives CASKLPGVTYEQYF.

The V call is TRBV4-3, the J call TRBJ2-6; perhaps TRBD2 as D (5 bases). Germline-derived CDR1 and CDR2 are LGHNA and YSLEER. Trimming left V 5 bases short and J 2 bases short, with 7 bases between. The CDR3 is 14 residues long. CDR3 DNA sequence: TGCGCCAGCAGCGCGCGGGCTGGGGCCAACGTCCTGACTTTC. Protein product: CASSARAGANVLTF.

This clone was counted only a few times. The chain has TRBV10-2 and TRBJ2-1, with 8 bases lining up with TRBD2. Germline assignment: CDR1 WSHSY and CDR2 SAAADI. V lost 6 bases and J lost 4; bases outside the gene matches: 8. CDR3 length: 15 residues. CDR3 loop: CASSEIAGLYNEQFF. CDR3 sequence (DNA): TGCGCCAGCAGCGAAATAGCGGGGCTTTACAATGAGCAGTTCTTC.

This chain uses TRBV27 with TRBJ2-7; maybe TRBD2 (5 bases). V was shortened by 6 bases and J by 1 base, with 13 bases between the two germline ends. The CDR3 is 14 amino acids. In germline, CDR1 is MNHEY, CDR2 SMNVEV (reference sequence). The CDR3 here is CASRASGISYEQYF. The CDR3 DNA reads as TGTGCCAGCAGGGCATCGGGGATATCCTACGAGCAGTACTTC.

The CDR3 region is CASSADRPATGELFF. CDR3 DNA sequence: TGCGCCAGCAGCGCGGACAGGCCGGCCACCGGGGAGCTGTTTTTT. The chain links TRBV5-1 to TRBJ2-2; 7 bases match TRBD1. This CDR3 region has 15 residues. Germline V gene sequence: CDR1 SGHRS, CDR2 YFSETQ. The ends lost 4 bases at V and 4 bases at J; junction bases unmatched: 7.

The CDR3 nucleotides read TGCAGTGCTAGATTACTCTACGAGCAGTACTTC. As protein: CSARLLYEQYF. This rearrangement joins TRBV20-1 to TRBJ2-7; unclear D gene. CDR1 and CDR2 from the germline V gene are DFQATT and SNEGSKA (reference sequence). V lost 2 bases to trimming and J lost 3 bases, with 5 bases between them. This CDR3 has 11 residues.

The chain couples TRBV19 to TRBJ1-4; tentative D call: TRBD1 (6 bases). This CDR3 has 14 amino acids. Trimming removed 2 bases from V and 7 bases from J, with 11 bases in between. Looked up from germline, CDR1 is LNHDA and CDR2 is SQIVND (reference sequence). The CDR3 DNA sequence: TGTGCCAGTAGTATAACGACAGGTTCTGAAAAACTGTTTTTT. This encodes CASSITTGSEKLFF.

The CDR3 DNA is TGTGCCAGCAGCGTAGGGTCAGGGATCAATGAGCAGTTCTTC. Protein product: CASSVGSGINEQFF. V usage is TRBV9 and J usage is TRBJ2-1; D is perhaps TRBD1 (5 bases). V was pared by 0 bases and J by 6 bases, with 10 bases between. There are 14 residues in the CDR3. The germline gives CDR1 SGDLS, CDR2 YYNGEE.

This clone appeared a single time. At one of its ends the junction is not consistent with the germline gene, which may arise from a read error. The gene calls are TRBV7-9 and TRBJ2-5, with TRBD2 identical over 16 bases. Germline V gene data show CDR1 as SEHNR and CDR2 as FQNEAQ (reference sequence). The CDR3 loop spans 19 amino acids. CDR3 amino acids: CSSSLTGTSGRAFRETQYF. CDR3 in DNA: TGTTCCAGCAGCTTAACCGGGACTAGCGGGAGGGCCTTCAGGGAGACCCAGTACTTC.

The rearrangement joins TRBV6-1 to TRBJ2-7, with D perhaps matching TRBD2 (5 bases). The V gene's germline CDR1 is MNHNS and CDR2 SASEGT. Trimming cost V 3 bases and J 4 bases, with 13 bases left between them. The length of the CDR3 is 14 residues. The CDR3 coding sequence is TGTGCCAGCAGTGAGACCCAGCGGCTATACGAGCAGTACTTC. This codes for CASSETQRLYEQYF.

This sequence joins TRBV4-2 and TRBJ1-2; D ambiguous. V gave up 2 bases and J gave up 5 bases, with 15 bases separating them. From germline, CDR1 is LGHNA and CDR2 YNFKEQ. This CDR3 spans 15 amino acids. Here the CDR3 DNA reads TGTGCCAGCAGCCAACAGACCTTTAAGGAGTATGGCTACACCTTC. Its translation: CASSQQTFKEYGYTF.

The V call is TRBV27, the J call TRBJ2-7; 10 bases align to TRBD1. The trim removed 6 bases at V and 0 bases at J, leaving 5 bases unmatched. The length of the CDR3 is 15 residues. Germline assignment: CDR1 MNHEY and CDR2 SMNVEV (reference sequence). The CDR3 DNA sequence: TGTGCCAGCAGCCAGGACAGGGGGAGCTCCTACGAGCAGTACTTC. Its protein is CASSQDRGSSYEQYF.

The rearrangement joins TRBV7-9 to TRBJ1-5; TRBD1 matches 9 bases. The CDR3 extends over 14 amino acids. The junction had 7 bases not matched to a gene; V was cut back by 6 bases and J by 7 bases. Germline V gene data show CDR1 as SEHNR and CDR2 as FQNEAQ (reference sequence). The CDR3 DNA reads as TGTGCCAGCAGGGGACAGGGTGTTAGGCAGCCCCAGCATTTT. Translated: CASRGQGVRQPQHF. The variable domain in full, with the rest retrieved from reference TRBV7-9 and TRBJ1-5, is DTGVSQNPRHKITKRGQNVTFRCDPISEHNRLYWYRQTLGQGPEFLTYFQNEAQLEKSRLLSDRFSAERPKGSFSTLEIQRTEQGDSAMYLCASRGQGVRQPQHFGDGTRLSIL.

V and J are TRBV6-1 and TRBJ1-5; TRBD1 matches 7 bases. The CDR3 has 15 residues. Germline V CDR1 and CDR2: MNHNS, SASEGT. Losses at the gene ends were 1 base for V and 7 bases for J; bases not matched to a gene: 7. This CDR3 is CASSEGQGVWQPQHF. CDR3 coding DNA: TGTGCCAGCAGTGAAGGTCAGGGGGTATGGCAGCCCCAGCATTTT.

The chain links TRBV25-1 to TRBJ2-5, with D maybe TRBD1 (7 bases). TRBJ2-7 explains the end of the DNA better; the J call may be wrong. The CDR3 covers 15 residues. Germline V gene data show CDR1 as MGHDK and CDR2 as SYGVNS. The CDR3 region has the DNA TGTGCCAGCAGTGATTTGCACAGGGGACTCAACGAGCAGTACTTC. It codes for CASSDLHRGLNEQYF.

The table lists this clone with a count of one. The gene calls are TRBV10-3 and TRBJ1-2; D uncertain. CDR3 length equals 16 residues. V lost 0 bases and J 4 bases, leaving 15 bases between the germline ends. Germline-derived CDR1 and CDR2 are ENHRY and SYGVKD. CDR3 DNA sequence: TGTGCCATCAGTGAGTCGACGAGACTGAGACGCTATGGCTACACCTTC. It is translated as CAISESTRLRRYGYTF.

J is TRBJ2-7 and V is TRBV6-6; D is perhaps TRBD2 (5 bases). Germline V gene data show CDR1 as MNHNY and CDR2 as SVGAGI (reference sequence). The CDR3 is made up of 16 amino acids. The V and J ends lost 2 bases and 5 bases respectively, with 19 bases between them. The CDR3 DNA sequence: TGTGCCAGCAGTTACCCCATGAGGGCCGGGGTTGACGAGCAGTACTTC. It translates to CASSYPMRAGVDEQYF.